One sample yielded the 21 T cell receptor beta chains listed below, sequenced in a study of T cells in Graves' hyperthyroidism and ophthalmopathy. RNA transcripts gave rise to amplified TCR beta CDR3 regions. The HTBI primer set drove a first-round RT-PCR of the TCR CDR3. TCRdb independently ran MiXCR on the multiplex PCR reads; one entry per CDR3 protein. The profile shows 300,000 to 450,000 distinct CDR3 sequences, 11% to 15% of them singletons. Input material: blood. These receptors originate from a woman aged 60-70 years with Graves' hyperthyroidism.

With regard to this clonotype: The junction and the germline gene differ at one end; a read error may be behind it. The chain couples TRBV7-9 to TRBJ2-7; D possibly uses TRBD1 or TRBD2 (7 bases each). Germline loops: CDR1 SEHNR, CDR2 FQNEAQ (reference sequence). The CDR3 contains 15 residues. CDR3 sequence: CTSRGGVAPGDEQYF. The CDR3 region has the DNA TGTACCAGCAGGGGGGGGGTTGCGCCAGGAGACGAGCAGTACTTC.

Many counts were recorded for this clonotype. The chain is built from TRBV18 and TRBJ1-2, with D hard to call. The CDR3 contains 15 residues. The germline V gene has CDR1 KGHSH and CDR2 LQKENI. V was pared by 1 base and J by 6 bases, with 15 bases between. The DNA for the CDR3 is TGTGCCAGCTCACCACTCTTGGCCGACGGAAATGGCTACACCTTC. It codes for CASSPLLADGNGYTF.

This clonotype was detected ten times or more. The rearrangement joins TRBV5-1 to TRBJ2-1; TRBD1 matches 7 bases. The CDR3 spans 16 residues. CDR1 is SGHRS and CDR2 is YFSETQ in the germline V gene. V lost 5 bases and J lost 0; bases outside the gene matches: 8. Written as DNA, the CDR3 is TGCGCCAGCAGTCGGGACAGTCGAGCCTCCTACAATGAGCAGTTCTTC. This codes for CASSRDSRASYNEQFF.

As regards this clonotype: Relative to the germline gene, one junction end is altered; a read error may explain this. The chain uses TRBV7-9 and TRBJ2-7; 10 bases are shared with TRBD2. Per the germline V gene, CDR1 is SEHNR and CDR2 is FQNEAQ (reference sequence). The CDR3 has 14 amino acids. CDR3 protein: CASSPGLATYEQHF. The CDR3 nucleotides read TGTGCCAGCAGCCCGGGACTAGCGACCTACGAGCAGCACTTC.

This chain links TRBV24-1 with TRBJ2-3; D might be TRBD1 or TRBD2, each matching 5 bases. The ends were cut back, 4 bases at V and 1 base at J, with 11 bases in the middle. Germline V CDR1 and CDR2: KGHDR, SFDVKD. This CDR3 contains 15 residues. The CDR3 loop reads CATSESGTGTDTQYF. CDR3 nucleotides: TGTGCCACCAGTGAGTCCGGGACGGGCACAGATACGCAGTATTTT.

This clonotype was found a few times. The gene calls are TRBV20-1 and TRBJ2-3, with D possibly called TRBD1 or TRBD2 (5 bases each). The CDR3 runs 16 residues. CDR1 and CDR2 (germline): DFQATT, SNEGSKA (reference sequence). Trimming shortened V by 1 base and J by 0 bases, and 14 bases separated the two germline ends. CDR3 bases: TGCAGTGCTAGAGCCCCCTGGGGGTTTAGCACAGATACGCAGTATTTT. Amino acid sequence: CSARAPWGFSTDTQYF.

This clonotype appeared a few times. The chain has TRBV5-1 and TRBJ2-2, with D possibly TRBD1 on 5 matching bases. Germline loops: CDR1 SGHRS, CDR2 YFSETQ. The CDR3 loop spans 15 amino acids. The V and J ends lost 5 bases and 0 bases respectively, with 11 bases between them. The CDR3 bases are TGCGCCAGCAGAAGTGGGGCGTCGAACACCGGGGAGCTGTTTTTT. Protein sequence: CASRSGASNTGELFF.

This clonotype appeared a few times. The chain has TRBV5-1 and TRBJ1-6; maybe TRBD1 (6 bases). The germline gives CDR1 SGHRS, CDR2 YFSETQ. V was clipped by 5 bases and J by 7 bases, with 13 bases between them. This CDR3 is 14 amino acids long. The chain's CDR3 is CASRHGGENSPLHF. The CDR3, as DNA: TGCGCCAGCAGACACGGGGGCGAAAATTCACCCCTCCACTTT. Based on the CDR3 plus reference TRBV5-1 and TRBJ1-6, the full variable domain is KAGVTQTPRYLIKTRGQQVTLSCSPISGHRSVSWYQQTPGQGLQFLFEYFSETQRNKGNFPGRFSGRQFSNSRSEMNVSTLELGDSALYLCASRHGGENSPLHFGNGTRLTVT.

This clonotype was recorded many times. The V and J genes are TRBV24-1 and TRBJ2-1, with 12 bases matching TRBD2. The CDR3 spans 14 residues. Germline lookup yields CDR1 KGHDR and CDR2 SFDVKD. With V trimmed by 9 bases and J by 2 bases, 1 base remained unmatched. The CDR3 DNA follows: TGTGCCACCCTAGCGGGAGGGCCCTACAATGAGCAGTTCTTC. Translated, it gives CATLAGGPYNEQFF.

Concerning this clonotype itself: The junction does not match germline at one end; this may be a read error. The J gene is TRBJ1-4, the V gene TRBV27; D is unclear. The CDR3 totals 15 residues. The germline gives CDR1 MNHEY, CDR2 SMNVEV (reference sequence). CDR3 sequence reads: CASSLYSGYNGKLFF. CDR3 DNA sequence: TGTGCCAGCAGTTTATACTCCGGATATAATGGAAAACTGTTTTTT.

This clonotype occurred many times. The V and J genes are TRBV28 and TRBJ1-2; D might be TRBD1 (6 bases). The CDR3 loop spans 14 amino acids. Per the germline V gene, CDR1 is MDHEN and CDR2 is SYDVKM. Trimming removed 5 bases from V and 3 bases from J, with 13 bases in between. CDR3 amino acids: CASSPDRRDYGYTF. For the CDR3, the DNA is TGTGCCAGCAGTCCCGACAGGAGAGACTATGGCTACACCTTC.

In this sample, this clonotype turned up many times. In DNA, the CDR3 is TGCAGTGTTTCCGGGACAGGGCCCTACGAGCAGTACTTC. This sequence encodes CSVSGTGPYEQYF. V and J are TRBV20-1 and TRBJ2-7; the match to TRBD1 covers 9 bases. Trimming at V came to 7 bases and at J to 2 bases, leaving 6 bases not matched to a gene. In germline, CDR1 is DFQATT, CDR2 SNEGSKA (reference sequence). The CDR3 extends over 13 amino acids.

The chain uses TRBV5-5 and TRBJ2-1; 10 nucleotides align to TRBD1. The V and J ends lost 4 bases and 7 bases, in that order; junction bases with no gene match: 11. CDR3 length: 16 amino acids. CDR1 is SGHKS and CDR2 is YYEKEE in the germline V gene (reference sequence). For the CDR3, the DNA is TGTGCCAGCAGCCCGGGGGGGACAGGGGTTGTAAATGAGCAGTTCTTC. Amino acids: CASSPGGTGVVNEQFF.

This clonotype has ten or more counts. The V gene is TRBV7-2, the J gene TRBJ2-5; 7 positions match TRBD2. The trim removed 0 bases at V and 5 bases at J, leaving 6 bases unmatched. Germline CDR1 reads SGHTA; CDR2 reads FQGNSA. CDR3 length equals 15 residues. CDR3 bases: TGTGCCAGCAGCTTAGCTCTGGCGGGAGCGGAGACCCAGTACTTC. Translated, it gives CASSLALAGAETQYF.

This clonotype occurred a few times. V is TRBV29-1 and J is TRBJ2-5, with 12 bases fitting TRBD1. The CDR3 is 14 residues long. The trim removed 6 bases at V and 5 bases at J, leaving 7 bases unmatched. The germline V gene has CDR1 SQVTM and CDR2 ANQGSEA. In DNA, the CDR3 is TGCAGCGTGATACCGGGACAGGGGGCCGAGACCCAGTACTTC. It specifies CSVIPGQGAETQYF.

This clonotype was counted many times. The V and J genes are TRBV6-5 and TRBJ1-5; the D is unclear. Germline V lookup: CDR1 MNHEY, CDR2 SVGAGI. Deletions cut 0 bases from V and 4 bases from J, with 4 bases between. The CDR3 has 13 amino acids. The CDR3 region is CASSYSENQPQHF. As DNA, the CDR3 is TGTGCCAGCAGTTACTCGGAGAATCAGCCCCAGCATTTT.

As for this clonotype: This may stem from a read error, because a much larger clone lies one nucleotide away. The CDR3 nucleotides are TGTGCCGGTACATCGGGAATCTCCTACGAGCAGTACTTC. It specifies CAGTSGISYEQYF. This chain joins TRBV28 and TRBJ2-7; a weak D match, TRBD2 (5 bases). CDR1 and CDR2 (germline): MDHEN, SYDVKM. The CDR3 is 13 residues long. The V end was cut by 11 bases, the J end by 0 bases, with 14 bases between.

This clonotype has at least ten counts. V usage is TRBV20-1 and J usage is TRBJ1-5, with D tentatively TRBD1 (6 bases). This CDR3 is built from 15 residues. Germline V gene lookup returns CDR1 DFQATT and CDR2 SNEGSKA (reference sequence). V was trimmed by 0 bases and J by 1 base, leaving 10 bases between them. The CDR3 protein is CSARETGASNQPQHF. CDR3 DNA: TGCAGTGCTAGAGAGACGGGGGCGAGCAATCAGCCCCAGCATTTT.

In its sample, this clonotype was seen a few times. The chain joins TRBV3-1 to TRBJ2-3, with D unclear. CDR3 length: 14 amino acids. Germline V gene lookup returns CDR1 LGHDT and CDR2 YNNKEL (reference sequence). V was cut by 1 base and J by 6 bases, with 11 bases left in between. CDR3 in amino acids: CASSQGWHTDTQYF. Written as DNA, the CDR3 is TGTGCCAGCAGCCAAGGGTGGCATACGGATACGCAGTATTTT.

This clonotype was counted at least ten times. The J gene is TRBJ1-2, the V gene TRBV18, with a weak D call TRBD1 (6 bases). Trimming left V 3 bases short and J 2 bases short, with 10 bases between. CDR1 is KGHSH, CDR2 LQKENI, per germline. The CDR3 covers 14 residues. The CDR3 coding sequence is TGTGCCAGCTCACCGAATCAGGGGAACTATGGCTACACCTTC. This codes for CASSPNQGNYGYTF.

V usage is TRBV24-1 and J usage is TRBJ2-1, with TRBD2 identical over 8 bases. V dropped 2 bases and J dropped 8; count of bases not matched to a gene: 10. Germline assignment: CDR1 KGHDR and CDR2 SFDVKD. The CDR3 runs to 16 residues. In DNA form, the CDR3 reads TGTGCCACCAGTGATTACCGAAGCGGGAGATGGGATGAGCAGTTCTTC. Encoded protein: CATSDYRSGRWDEQFF.